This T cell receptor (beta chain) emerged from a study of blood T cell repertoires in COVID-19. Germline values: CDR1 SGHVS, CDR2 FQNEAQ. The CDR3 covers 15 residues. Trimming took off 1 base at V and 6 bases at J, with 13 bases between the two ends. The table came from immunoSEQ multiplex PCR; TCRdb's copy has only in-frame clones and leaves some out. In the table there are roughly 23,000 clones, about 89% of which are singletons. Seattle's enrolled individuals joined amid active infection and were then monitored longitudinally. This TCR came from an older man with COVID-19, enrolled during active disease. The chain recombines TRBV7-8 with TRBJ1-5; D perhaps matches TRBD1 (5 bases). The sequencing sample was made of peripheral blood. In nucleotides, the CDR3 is TGTGCCAGCAGCTTAGTTCAGGGCTGGGGTCAGCCCCAGCATTTT. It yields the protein CASSLVQGWGQPQHF.